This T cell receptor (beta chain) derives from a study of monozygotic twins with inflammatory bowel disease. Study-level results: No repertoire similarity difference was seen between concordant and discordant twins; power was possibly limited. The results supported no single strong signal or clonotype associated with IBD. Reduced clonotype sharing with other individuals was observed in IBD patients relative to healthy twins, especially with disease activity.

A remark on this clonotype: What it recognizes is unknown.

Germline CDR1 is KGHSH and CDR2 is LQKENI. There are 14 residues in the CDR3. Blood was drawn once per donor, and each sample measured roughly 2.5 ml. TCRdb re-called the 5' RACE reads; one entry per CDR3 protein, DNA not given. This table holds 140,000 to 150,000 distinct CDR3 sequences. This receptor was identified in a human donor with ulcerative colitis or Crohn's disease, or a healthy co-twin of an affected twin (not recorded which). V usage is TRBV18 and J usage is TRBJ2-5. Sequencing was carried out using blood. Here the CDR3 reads CASSRSGTQETQYF.